A single T cell receptor beta chain is shown here with its context. This record belongs to a study of metastatic and nonmetastatic thyroid tumors. Whole-study context: Comparative analysis of repertoires was undertaken across blood and tumor or nodule tissue obtained from malignant and benign thyroid patients.

Patients underwent thyroid surgery, and none had received any treatment before it. In the authors' workflow: Clinicopathological groups of papillary thyroid cancer showed CDR3 differences that were used to build a distant-metastasis classifier. TCRdb re-processed the PCR reads through MiXCR. TCRdb's processing, not the study's, gives the V and J calls here. The sample shows tens of thousands of clones, around 21% of them seen only once. The ends were cut back, 3 bases at V and 0 bases at J, with 12 bases in the middle. Looked up from germline, CDR1 is DFQATT and CDR2 is SNEGSKA (reference sequence). The CDR3 sequence is 14 residues long.

Sequencing used blood. The TCR comes from a female donor with papillary thyroid cancer or a benign thyroid nodule (not recorded which). Some clones in this sample may be carry-over from other donors' samples. The chain employs TRBV20-1 and TRBJ2-7; unclear D gene. In nucleotides, the CDR3 is TGCAGTGCTAGCTTAGTTTTAAGCTCCTACGAGCAGTACTTC. As protein: CSASLVLSSYEQYF.